The source of this TCR beta chain is a study of T-cell memory formation after mild COVID-19. The study's findings and limits: Day 15 to 85 contractors were CD4/CD8 balanced; later expanders leaned CD4+.

This clonotype was seen a handful of times. The antigen is unknown. Each CDR3 protein is one row after TCRdb ran MiXCR on the 5' RACE reads. The sample has some 69,000 distinct CDR3 sequences; around 15% are singletons. V lost 5 bases, J lost 6 bases, and 9 bases lay in between. The CDR3 runs 11 residues. Germline CDR1 reads DFQATT; CDR2 reads SNEGSKA (reference sequence). The clonotype originates from an adult woman who had mild COVID-19 (a few samples of this study predate the infection). Cell type and time point are not known. This sequence joins TRBV20-1 and TRBJ2-3; unclear D gene. The specimen was PBMCs or a T cell subset sorted from them (not recorded which). CDR3 nucleotides: TGCAGTGCTCCGAGTGTGGATACGCAGTATTTT. Protein: CSAPSVDTQYF.